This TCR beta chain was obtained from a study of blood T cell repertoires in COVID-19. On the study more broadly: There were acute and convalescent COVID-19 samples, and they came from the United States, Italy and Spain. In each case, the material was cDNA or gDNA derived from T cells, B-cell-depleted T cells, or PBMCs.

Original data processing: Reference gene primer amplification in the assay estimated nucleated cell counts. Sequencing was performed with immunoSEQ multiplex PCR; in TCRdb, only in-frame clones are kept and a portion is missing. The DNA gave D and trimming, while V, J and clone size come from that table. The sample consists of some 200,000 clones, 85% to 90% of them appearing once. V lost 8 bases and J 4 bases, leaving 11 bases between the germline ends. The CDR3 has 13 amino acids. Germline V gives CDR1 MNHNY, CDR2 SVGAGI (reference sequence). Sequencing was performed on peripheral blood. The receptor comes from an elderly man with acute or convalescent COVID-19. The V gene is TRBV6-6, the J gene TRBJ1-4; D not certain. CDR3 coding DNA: TGTGCCAGCGGGCGTGGGCTTAATGAAAAACTGTTTTTT. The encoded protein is CASGRGLNEKLFF.